The T cell receptor (beta chain) under discussion was sequenced for a study of CD8 T cells in Susac syndrome (dated by TCRdb to between 2019 and 2020). General notes on the study: Of the Susac syndrome patients who were sequenced, six had clinically active disease and roughly 8 were in clinical remission. At the time of blood withdrawal, Susac syndrome patients were either therapy-naive, taking corticosteroids (with some also receiving IVIg), or on IVIg alone. Repertoire sequencing was used to test whether CD8+ T cell activation and differentiation in Susac syndrome was antigen driven.

High-throughput TCR beta sequencing profiled peripheral blood CD8+ and CD4+ T cells from healthy donors, Susac syndrome patients and multiple sclerosis patients. Susac syndrome patients met recently defined diagnostic criteria for definite or probable disease. Bulk CD8+ and CD4+ T cells were purified magnetically by negative isolation, whereas CD8+ TEMRA cells were enriched by FACS. Blood was drawn into EDTA tubes, processed within 24 hours, and PBMCs were isolated by density gradient centrifugation. PBMCs intended for TCR sequencing were cryopreserved in liquid nitrogen and were subsequently thawed in a 37 degrees C water bath. The sorted or isolated CD4+, CD8+ and CD8+ TEMRA cells reached a purity of at least 90%. Concerning this clonotype itself: The antigen it binds to is not known. The input lacks base qualities; no much larger clone sits a single base away.

A distance of 21 bases separates the germline ends of V and J, which lose 0 bases and 7 bases respectively. The CDR3 has 16 amino acids, counting the end cysteine and phenylalanine. Of the read, only the CDR3 DNA is kept; its 48 bases are in frame from base 1. Sequences DFQATT (CDR1) and SNEGSKA (CDR2) are obtained from the germline V gene (reference sequence). The investigation overall reported the following: The CD4+ T cell repertoire of patients with Susac syndrome showed no detectable clonal expansion. The TCR sequencing and HLA analysis was acknowledged to have included a relatively small number of individuals.

RNA was extracted with the RNeasy kit and roughly 0.45 to 1 ug was reverse transcribed using random hexamers. The immunoSEQ multiplex PCR assay, which covers 54 Vbeta and 13 Jbeta segments, was used to amplify TCR beta CDR3 regions. To correct PCR amplification bias, a synthetic template baseline was used for both primer optimization and computational correction. The study's own analysis went as follows. Only productive sequences were kept, with reads annotated to V, D and J genes according to IMGT and analyzed in immunoSEQ Analyzer. Clonality was calculated as one minus the Shannon entropy normalized by log2 of the number of productive unique sequences. For each patient and control, public and private clones were evaluated among the 100 most prevalent clones. A clone was defined as Susac-specific if it was absent from the healthy and MS cohorts, from approximately 980 published viral clones and from other ImmuneACCESS disease sequences. Using fastp trimming at Q25 and MiXCR clonotype assembly, TCRdb reanalyzed the public sequencing data and kept in-frame beta chains. Each record represents a unique CDR3 protein, reported with the most common genes and DNA among its rows. The V and J calls here are based on TCRdb, not the publication. Within this sample are more than 150,000 distinct CDR3 sequences, with approximately 95% of them counted one time only. The ten largest clones add up to 0.15% to 0.2% of the sample.

The chain is made from TRBV20-1 and TRBJ2-5; a weak D assignment points to TRBD2 (6 bases agree). This clonotype was obtained from a human donor with Susac syndrome. Sequencing was done on a sample of CD4+ T cells from PBMCs. The CDR3 loop reads CSARDAEGGASRTQYF. In nucleotide form, the sequence is TGCAGTGCTAGAGATGCGGAAGGCGGGGCGTCCCGGACCCAGTACTTC.